This T cell receptor beta chain was obtained from a study of CD8 T cells in ankylosing spondylitis. The germline V gene encodes CDR1 DFQATT and CDR2 SNEGSKA (reference sequence). V shed 4 bases and J 0 bases; nucleotides not matched to a gene: 2. The CDR3 length is 15 residues. Quantitative 5'-RACE with molecular barcodes produced the TCR beta libraries. TCRdb itself ran the 5' RACE reads through MiXCR, one entry per CDR3 protein. The repertoire holds approximately 140,000 distinct CDR3 sequences, with roughly 9% as singletons. Study-level points and caveats: Reportedly, significant enrichment of disease-linked clones occurred in matched ankylosing spondylitis synovial fluid.

This clonotype was seen many times. Its target is unknown. Sequences were obtained from blood, either unsorted or a sorted T cell fraction (not recorded which). J is TRBJ2-3 and V is TRBV20-1; TRBD2 agrees at 12 bases. The TCR was taken from a male donor with ankylosing spondylitis or in good health (not recorded which). The CDR3 protein is CSATSGRVSTDTQYF. The CDR3 nucleotides are TGCAGTGCTACTAGCGGGAGGGTTAGCACAGATACGCAGTATTTT.